The rows below give T cell receptor beta chains drawn from one sample of a study of T cell responses to AZD1222 COVID-19 vaccine. Produced via immunoSEQ multiplex PCR; TCRdb's table is partial and in-frame only. The sample carries some 150,000 clones, around nine tenths recorded once. The input for sequencing was peripheral blood, taken on day 0 of AZD1222 vaccination. These receptors all come from an adult in good health. Each CDR3 is given without its conserved first and last residue.

J gene: TRBJ1-2; V gene: TRBV11-2; CDR3 protein: ASSLEGDGYT
J gene: TRBJ2-3; V gene: TRBV11-1; CDR3 protein: ASSLAFAGGPSADTQY
J gene: TRBJ1-2; V gene: TRBV27; CDR3 protein: ASSSPTGEGYT
J gene: TRBJ2-1; V gene: TRBV5-4; CDR3 protein: ASRDGLAARGYNEQF
J gene: TRBJ2-2; V gene: TRBV3-1/TRBV3-2; CDR3 protein: ASSLSNTGELF
J gene: TRBJ2-1; V gene: TRBV18; CDR3 protein: ASSQNSRQVAYNEQF
J gene: TRBJ1-1; V gene: TRBV10-2; CDR3 protein: ASIGDTEAF
J gene: TRBJ2-3; V gene: TRBV27; CDR3 protein: ASSLGYDTDTQY
J gene: TRBJ1-5; V gene: TRBV3-1/TRBV3-2; CDR3 protein: ASSQGQGNQPQH
J gene: TRBJ1-3; V gene: TRBV7-8; CDR3 protein: ASSRLDTSSGNTIY
J gene: TRBJ1-2; V gene: TRBV19; CDR3 protein: ATYGEWTGKNGYT
J gene: TRBJ2-7; V gene: TRBV5-1; CDR3 protein: ASSVESGTAYEQY
J gene: TRBJ1-2; V gene: TRBV15; CDR3 protein: ATSSSLNYGYT
J gene: TRBJ2-3; V gene: TRBV6-2/TRBV6-3; CDR3 protein: ASSQSTAADTQY
J gene: TRBJ2-1; V gene: TRBV3-1/TRBV3-2; CDR3 protein: ASSQDVSRSSYNEQF
J gene: TRBJ1-6; V gene: TRBV6-4; CDR3 protein: ASSTGTGASPLH
J gene: TRBJ2-1; V gene: TRBV30; CDR3 protein: AWRPNERESRYNEQF
J gene: TRBJ1-1; V gene: TRBV6-5; CDR3 protein: ASSYSGAGTEAF
J gene: TRBJ1-4; V gene: TRBV4-1; CDR3 protein: ASSQEGGRKLF
J gene: TRBJ1-1; V gene: TRBV29-1; CDR3 protein: SATASTDEAF
J gene: TRBJ1-2; V gene: TRBV4-2; CDR3 protein: ASSQDFNYGYT
J gene: TRBJ1-1; V gene: TRBV6-5; CDR3 protein: ASRVTGTGLGAF
J gene: TRBJ1-2; V gene: TRBV6-1; CDR3 protein: ASSEGPHRFNYGYT
J gene: TRBJ1-2; V gene: TRBV5-6; CDR3 protein: ASSFWPVLYGYT
J gene: TRBJ2-4; V gene: TRBV6-1; CDR3 protein: ASSEIGTRENIQY
J gene: TRBJ1-3; V gene: TRBV9; CDR3 protein: ASSVEGHSGNTIY
J gene: TRBJ1-1; V gene: TRBV10-3; CDR3 protein: AISENPNTEAF
J gene: TRBJ2-1; V gene: TRBV11-2; CDR3 protein: ASSLITSGQFHNEQF
J gene: TRBJ2-3; V gene: TRBV11-2; CDR3 protein: ASSFPGLAGLDTQY
J gene: TRBJ2-3; V gene: TRBV2; CDR3 protein: ASRRDYFTDTQY
J gene: TRBJ1-1; V gene: TRBV5-8; CDR3 protein: ASSSGTGRTEAF
J gene: TRBJ1-1; V gene: TRBV11-2; CDR3 protein: ASSGGRSEAF
J gene: TRBJ2-1; V gene: TRBV7-9; CDR3 protein: ASSLVKRDVSRNEQF
J gene: TRBJ2-7; V gene: TRBV5-4; CDR3 protein: ASSLDMTGTYEQY
J gene: TRBJ1-2; V gene: TRBV30; CDR3 protein: AWKQNYGYT
J gene: TRBJ1-3; V gene: TRBV30; CDR3 protein: AWSVPGASFGNTIY
J gene: TRBJ2-7; V gene: TRBV2; CDR3 protein: ASSGPGWSYEQY
J gene: TRBJ1-1; V gene: TRBV7-9; CDR3 protein: ATTELMNTEAF
J gene: TRBJ2-7; V gene: TRBV4-1; CDR3 protein: ASSLHGQGSYEQY
J gene: TRBJ1-4; V gene: TRBV4-1; CDR3 protein: ASSQIPGQGFEKLF
J gene: TRBJ1-1; V gene: TRBV21-1; CDR3 protein: ASSFRTGVGWTEAF
J gene: TRBJ1-1; V gene: TRBV13; CDR3 protein: ASSPGVTEAF
J gene: TRBJ2-3; V gene: TRBV5-1; CDR3 protein: ASSFAGEDTQY
J gene: TRBJ2-7; V gene: TRBV5-1; CDR3 protein: ASSLGETVPYEQY
J gene: TRBJ2-3; V gene: TRBV27; CDR3 protein: ASSLVAGDDTQY
J gene: TRBJ1-5; V gene: TRBV10-3; CDR3 protein: AIRRDGSNQPQH
J gene: TRBJ1-1; V gene: TRBV15; CDR3 protein: ATSSPRVANTEAF
J gene: TRBJ1-1; V gene: TRBV7-6; CDR3 protein: ASSLGTGTKYTEAF
J gene: TRBJ2-7; V gene: TRBV5-6; CDR3 protein: ASSLAAAYEQY
J gene: TRBJ2-3; V gene: TRBV6-5; CDR3 protein: ASTPGGRTDTQY
J gene: TRBJ1-4; V gene: TRBV5-5; CDR3 protein: ASSWGDRATNEKLF
J gene: TRBJ1-5; V gene: TRBV6-1; CDR3 protein: ASSEAGGTPQPQH
J gene: TRBJ1-5; V gene: TRBV7-9; CDR3 protein: ASSSGEEPSQPQH
J gene: TRBJ1-2; V gene: TRBV15; CDR3 protein: ATSRNSDRAYGYT
J gene: TRBJ2-1; V gene: TRBV4-1; CDR3 protein: ASSLRRGGNWGNEQF
J gene: TRBJ2-5; V gene: TRBV18; CDR3 protein: ASSPQVRQETQY